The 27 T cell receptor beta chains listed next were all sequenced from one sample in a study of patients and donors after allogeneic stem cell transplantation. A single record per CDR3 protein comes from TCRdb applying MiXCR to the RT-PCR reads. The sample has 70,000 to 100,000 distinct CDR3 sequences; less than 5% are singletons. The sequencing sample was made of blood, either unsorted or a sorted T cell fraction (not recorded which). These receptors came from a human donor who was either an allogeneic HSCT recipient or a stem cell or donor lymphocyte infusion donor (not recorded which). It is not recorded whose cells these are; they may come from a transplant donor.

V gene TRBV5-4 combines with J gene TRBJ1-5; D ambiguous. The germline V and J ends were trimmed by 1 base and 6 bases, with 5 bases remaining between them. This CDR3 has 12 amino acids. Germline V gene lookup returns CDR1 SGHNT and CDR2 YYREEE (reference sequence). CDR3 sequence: CASSLWGQPQHF. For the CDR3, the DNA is TGTGCCAGCAGCTTGTGGGGTCAGCCCCAGCATTTT.

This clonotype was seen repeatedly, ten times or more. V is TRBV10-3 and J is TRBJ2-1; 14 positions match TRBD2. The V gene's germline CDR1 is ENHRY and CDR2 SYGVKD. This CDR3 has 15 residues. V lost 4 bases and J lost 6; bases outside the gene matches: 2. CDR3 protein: CAISATSGGANEQFF. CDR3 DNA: TGTGCCATCAGTGCGACTAGCGGGGGGGCCAATGAGCAGTTCTTC.

CDR3 in DNA: TGTGCCACCAGCGGTCGAACGTATACGCAGTATTTT. Amino acid sequence: CATSGRTYTQYF. V and J are TRBV24-1 and TRBJ2-3; D remains unclear. The length of the CDR3 is 12 residues. In germline, CDR1 is KGHDR, CDR2 SFDVKD. Trimming shortened V by 7 bases and J by 7 bases, and 11 bases separated the two germline ends.

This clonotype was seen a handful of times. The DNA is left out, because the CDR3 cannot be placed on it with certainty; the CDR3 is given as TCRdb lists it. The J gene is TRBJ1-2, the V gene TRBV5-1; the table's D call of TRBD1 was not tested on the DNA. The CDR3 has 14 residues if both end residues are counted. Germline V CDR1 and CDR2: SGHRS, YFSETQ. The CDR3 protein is CASSFRGRNYGYTF.

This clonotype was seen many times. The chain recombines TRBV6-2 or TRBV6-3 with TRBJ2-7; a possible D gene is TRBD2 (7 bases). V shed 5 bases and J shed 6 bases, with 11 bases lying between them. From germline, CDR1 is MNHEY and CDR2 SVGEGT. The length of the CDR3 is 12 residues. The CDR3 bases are TGTGCCAGCAGTCACGGGGGGCCCGAGCAGTACTTC. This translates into CASSHGGPEQYF.

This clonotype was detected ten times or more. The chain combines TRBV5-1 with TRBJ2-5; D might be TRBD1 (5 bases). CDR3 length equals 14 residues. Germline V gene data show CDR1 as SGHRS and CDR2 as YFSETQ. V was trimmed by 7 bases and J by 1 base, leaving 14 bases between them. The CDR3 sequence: CASRTNAIQETQYF. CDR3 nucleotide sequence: TGCGCCAGCCGGACAAACGCTATCCAAGAGACCCAGTACTTC.

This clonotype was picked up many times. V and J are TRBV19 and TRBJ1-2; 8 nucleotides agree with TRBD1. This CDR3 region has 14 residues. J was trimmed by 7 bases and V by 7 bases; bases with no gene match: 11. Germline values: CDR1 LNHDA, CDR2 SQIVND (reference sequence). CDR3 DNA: TGTGCCAGTACCGCAGGACAGGGAATCTCTGGCTACACCTTC. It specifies CASTAGQGISGYTF. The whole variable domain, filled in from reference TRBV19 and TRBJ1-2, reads DGGITQSPKYLFRKEGQNVTLSCEQNLNHDAMYWYRQDPGQGLRLIYYSQIVNDFQKGDIAEGYSVSREKKESFPLTVTSAQKNPTAFYLCASTAGQGISGYTFGSGTRLTVV.

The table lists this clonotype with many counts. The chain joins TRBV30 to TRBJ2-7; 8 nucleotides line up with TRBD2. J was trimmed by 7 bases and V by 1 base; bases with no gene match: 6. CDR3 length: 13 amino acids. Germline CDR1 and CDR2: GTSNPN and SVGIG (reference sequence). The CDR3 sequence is CAWSAGLAREQYF. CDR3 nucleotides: TGTGCCTGGAGTGCAGGACTAGCTCGGGAGCAGTACTTC.

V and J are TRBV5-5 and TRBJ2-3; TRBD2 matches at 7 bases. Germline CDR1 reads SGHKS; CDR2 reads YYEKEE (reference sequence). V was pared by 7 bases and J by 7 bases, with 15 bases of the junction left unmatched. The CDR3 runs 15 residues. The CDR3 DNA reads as TGTGCCAGCGGGGTAGGGGTCGGGAGGATAAATACGCAGTATTTT. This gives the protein CASGVGVGRINTQYF.

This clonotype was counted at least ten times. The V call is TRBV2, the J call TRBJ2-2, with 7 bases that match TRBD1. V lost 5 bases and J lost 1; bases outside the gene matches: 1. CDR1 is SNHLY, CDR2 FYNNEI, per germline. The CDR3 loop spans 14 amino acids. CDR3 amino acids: CASSRTGNTGELFF. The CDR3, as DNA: TGTGCCAGCAGTAGGACAGGGAACACCGGGGAGCTGTTTTTT.

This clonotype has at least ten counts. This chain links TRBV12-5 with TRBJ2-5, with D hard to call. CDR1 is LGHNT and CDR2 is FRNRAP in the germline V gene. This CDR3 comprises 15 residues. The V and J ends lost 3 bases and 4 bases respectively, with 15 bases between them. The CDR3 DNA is TGTGCTAGTGGTTTTGGTATTTCCGACGGAGAGACCCAGTACTTC. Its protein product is CASGFGISDGETQYF.

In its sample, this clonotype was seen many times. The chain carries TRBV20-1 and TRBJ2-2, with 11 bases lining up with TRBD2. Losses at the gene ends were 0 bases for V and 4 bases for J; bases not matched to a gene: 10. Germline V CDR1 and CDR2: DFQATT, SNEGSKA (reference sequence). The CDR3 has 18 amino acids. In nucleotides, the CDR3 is TGCAGTGCTAGAGATGGGGGGCTTAGCGGGAGGGCCACCGGGGAGCTGTTTTTT. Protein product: CSARDGGLSGRATGELFF.

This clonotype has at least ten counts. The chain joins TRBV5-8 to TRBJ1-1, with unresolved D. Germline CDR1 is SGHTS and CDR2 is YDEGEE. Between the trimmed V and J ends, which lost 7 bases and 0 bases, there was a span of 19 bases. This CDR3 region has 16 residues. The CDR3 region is CASQTRTRRLNTEAFF. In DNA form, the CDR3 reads TGTGCCAGCCAGACCCGGACCCGGAGGTTGAACACTGAAGCTTTCTTT.

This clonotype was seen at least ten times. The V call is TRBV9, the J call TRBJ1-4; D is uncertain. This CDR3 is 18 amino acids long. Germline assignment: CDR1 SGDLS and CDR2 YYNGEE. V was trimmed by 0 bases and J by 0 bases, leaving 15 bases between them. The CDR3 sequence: CASSVDFLPGATNEKLFF. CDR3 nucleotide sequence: TGTGCCAGCAGCGTAGACTTCCTCCCCGGGGCAACTAATGAAAAACTGTTTTTT.

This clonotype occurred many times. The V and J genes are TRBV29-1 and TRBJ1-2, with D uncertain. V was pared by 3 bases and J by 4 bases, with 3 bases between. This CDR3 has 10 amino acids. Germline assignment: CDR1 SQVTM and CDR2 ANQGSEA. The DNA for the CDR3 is TGCAGCGTTGACAGCTATGGCTACACCTTC. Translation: CSVDSYGYTF.

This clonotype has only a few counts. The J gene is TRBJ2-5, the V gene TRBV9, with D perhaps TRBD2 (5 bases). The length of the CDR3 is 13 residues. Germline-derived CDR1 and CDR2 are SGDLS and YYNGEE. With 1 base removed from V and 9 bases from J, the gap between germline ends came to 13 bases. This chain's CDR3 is CASSVQPGSPQYF. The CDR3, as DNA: TGTGCCAGCAGCGTACAGCCGGGGTCACCCCAGTACTTC. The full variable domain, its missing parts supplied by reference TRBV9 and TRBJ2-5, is DSGVTQTPKHLITATGQRVTLRCSPRSGDLSVYWYQQSLDQGLQFLIQYYNGEERAKGNILERFSAQQFPDLHSELNLSSLELGDSALYFCASSVQPGSPQYFGPGTRLLVL.

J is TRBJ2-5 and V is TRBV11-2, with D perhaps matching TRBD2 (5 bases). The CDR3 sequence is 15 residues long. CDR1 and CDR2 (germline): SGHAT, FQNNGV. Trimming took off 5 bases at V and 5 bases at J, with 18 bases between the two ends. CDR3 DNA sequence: TGTGCCAGCAGCCACGGTGGGAGAGTGGGGGAGACCCAGTACTTC. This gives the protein CASSHGGRVGETQYF. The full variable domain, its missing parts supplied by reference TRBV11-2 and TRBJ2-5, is EAGVAQSPRYKIIEKRQSVAFWCNPISGHATLYWYQQILGQGPKLLIQFQNNGVVDDSQLPKDRFSAERLKGVDSTLKIQPAKLEDSAVYLCASSHGGRVGETQYFGPGTRLLVL.

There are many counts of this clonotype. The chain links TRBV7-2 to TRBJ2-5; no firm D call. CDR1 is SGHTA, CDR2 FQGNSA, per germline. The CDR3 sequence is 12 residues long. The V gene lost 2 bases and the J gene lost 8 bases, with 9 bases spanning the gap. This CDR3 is CASSLTSETQYF. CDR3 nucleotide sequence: TGTGCCAGCAGCTTAACATCGGAAACCCAGTACTTC.

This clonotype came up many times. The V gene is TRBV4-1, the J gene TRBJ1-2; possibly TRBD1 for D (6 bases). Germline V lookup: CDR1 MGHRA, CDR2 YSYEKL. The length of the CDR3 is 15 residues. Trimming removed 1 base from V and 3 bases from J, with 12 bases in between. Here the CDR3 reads CASSQVARGDYGYTF. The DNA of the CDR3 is TGCGCCAGCAGCCAAGTTGCCAGGGGCGACTATGGCTACACCTTC.

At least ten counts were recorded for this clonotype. The CDR3: CASSTGGGYYNEQFF. The CDR3 region has the DNA TGTGCCAGTAGTACGGGAGGGGGGTACTACAATGAGCAGTTCTTC. This rearrangement joins TRBV19 to TRBJ2-1; TRBD2 aligns across 8 bases. After removal of 4 bases from V and 3 bases from J, the junction contained 5 bases not matched to a gene. The CDR3 is 15 amino acids. Germline-derived CDR1 and CDR2 are LNHDA and SQIVND (reference sequence). The full variable domain, its missing parts supplied by reference TRBV19 and TRBJ2-1, is DGGITQSPKYLFRKEGQNVTLSCEQNLNHDAMYWYRQDPGQGLRLIYYSQIVNDFQKGDIAEGYSVSREKKESFPLTVTSAQKNPTAFYLCASSTGGGYYNEQFFGPGTRLTVL.

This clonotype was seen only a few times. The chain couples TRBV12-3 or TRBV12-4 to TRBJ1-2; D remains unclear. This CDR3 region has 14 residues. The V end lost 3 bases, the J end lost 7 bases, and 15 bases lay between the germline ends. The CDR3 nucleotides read TGTGCCAGCAGTTTGTCCTCCGGGTCGGTTGGCTACACCTTC. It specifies CASSLSSGSVGYTF.

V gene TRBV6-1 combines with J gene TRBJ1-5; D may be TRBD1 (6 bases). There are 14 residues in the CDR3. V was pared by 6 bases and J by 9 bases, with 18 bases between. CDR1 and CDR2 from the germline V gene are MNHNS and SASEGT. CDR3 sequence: CASRLGHRTGPQHF. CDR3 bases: TGTGCCAGCAGGTTGGGACACCGGACGGGGCCCCAGCATTTT.

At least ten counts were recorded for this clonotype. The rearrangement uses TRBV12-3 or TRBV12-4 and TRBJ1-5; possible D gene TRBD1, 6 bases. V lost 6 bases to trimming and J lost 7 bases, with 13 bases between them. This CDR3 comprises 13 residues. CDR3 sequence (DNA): TGTGCCAGCAGCCAGGGGACGACCCAGCCCCAGCATTTT. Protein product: CASSQGTTQPQHF.

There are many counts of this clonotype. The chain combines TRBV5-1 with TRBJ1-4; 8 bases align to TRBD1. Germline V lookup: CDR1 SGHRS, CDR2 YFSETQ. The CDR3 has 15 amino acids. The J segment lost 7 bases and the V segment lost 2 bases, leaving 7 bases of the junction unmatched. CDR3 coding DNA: TGCGCCAGCAGCTTCTCCGGGACAGGTGGTGAAAAACTGTTTTTT. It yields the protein CASSFSGTGGEKLFF.

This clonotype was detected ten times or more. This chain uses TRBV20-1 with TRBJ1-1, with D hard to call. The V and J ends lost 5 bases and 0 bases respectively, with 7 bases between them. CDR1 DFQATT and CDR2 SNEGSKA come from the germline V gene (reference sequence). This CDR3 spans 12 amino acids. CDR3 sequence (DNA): TGCAGTGCTGAGTACATGAACACTGAAGCTTTCTTT. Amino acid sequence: CSAEYMNTEAFF.

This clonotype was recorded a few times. The CDR3: CTSSQDVVSSMAKNIQYF. For the CDR3, the DNA is TGCACCAGCAGCCAAGATGTCGTAAGTAGCATGGCCAAAAACATTCAGTACTTC. The rearrangement links TRBV1 to TRBJ2-4. TRBV1 is assigned pseudogene status. CDR3 length: 18 residues.

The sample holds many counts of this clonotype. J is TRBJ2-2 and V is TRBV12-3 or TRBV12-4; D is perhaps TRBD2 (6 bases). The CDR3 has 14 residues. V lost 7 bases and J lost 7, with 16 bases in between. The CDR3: CASNRGGSGGELFF. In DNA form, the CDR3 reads TGTGCCAGCAACCGAGGAGGGAGTGGCGGGGAGCTGTTTTTT.